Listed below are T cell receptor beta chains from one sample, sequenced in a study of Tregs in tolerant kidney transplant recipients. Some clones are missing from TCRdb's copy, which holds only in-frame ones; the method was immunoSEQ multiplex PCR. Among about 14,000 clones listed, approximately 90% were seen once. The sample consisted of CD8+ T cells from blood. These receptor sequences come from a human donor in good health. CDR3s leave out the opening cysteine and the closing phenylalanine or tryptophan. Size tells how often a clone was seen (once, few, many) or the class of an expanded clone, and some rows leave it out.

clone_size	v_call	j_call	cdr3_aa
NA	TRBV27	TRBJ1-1	ASSSAGTNTEAF
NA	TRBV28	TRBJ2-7	ASERSTGTSPF
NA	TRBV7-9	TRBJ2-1	ASSFRSSGRGEQF
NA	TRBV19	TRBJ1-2	ASSPVGSYGYT
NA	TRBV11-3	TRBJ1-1	ASSQNTGRATEAF
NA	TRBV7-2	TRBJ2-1	ASSSRGGPGNEQF
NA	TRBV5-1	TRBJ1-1	ASSLGTASEAF
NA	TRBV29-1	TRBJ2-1	SVWDGAGDSF
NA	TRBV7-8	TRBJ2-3	ASEQGGTDTQY
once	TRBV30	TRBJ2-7	AWVDRDRGWYEQY
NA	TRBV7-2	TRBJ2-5	ASSLWGGETQY
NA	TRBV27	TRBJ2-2	ASSLGGTGELF
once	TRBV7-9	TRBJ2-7	ASSLAPTGFVWGMIGQY
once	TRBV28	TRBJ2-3	ASSPYSGRLNTDTQY
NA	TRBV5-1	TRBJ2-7	ASSLGPRDGIYEQY
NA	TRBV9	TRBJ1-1	ASSPGTGQAF
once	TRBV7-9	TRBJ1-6	ASSPQTGTGNSPLH
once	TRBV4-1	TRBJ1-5	ASSQETGDNQPQH
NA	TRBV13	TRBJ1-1	ASSSPMVEAF
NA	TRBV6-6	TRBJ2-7	ASSHPRDRTYEQY
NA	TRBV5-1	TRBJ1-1	ASSLGQGVTEAF
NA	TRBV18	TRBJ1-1	ASSATNTEAF
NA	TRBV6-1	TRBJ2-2	ASSEAFTRLTGELF
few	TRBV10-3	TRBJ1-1	AINQLSGAEAF
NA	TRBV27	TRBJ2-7	ASSLSSLVSTEQY
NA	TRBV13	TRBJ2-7	ASSLEGQGLDEQY
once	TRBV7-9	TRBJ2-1	ASNHGGLHNEQF
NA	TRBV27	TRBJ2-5	ASRAGPDRFQETQY
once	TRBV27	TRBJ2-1	ASSQSALYNEQF
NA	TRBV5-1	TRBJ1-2	ASSWGTGSNGYT
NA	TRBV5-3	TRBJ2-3	ARSLCPPSGSTDTQY
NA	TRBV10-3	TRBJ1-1	AISERPRNTEAF
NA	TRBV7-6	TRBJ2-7	ASSLEMGQEPYEQY
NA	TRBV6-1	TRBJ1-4	ASSEDLGQGLTNEKLF
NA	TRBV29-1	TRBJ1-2	SVGGAEGGYT
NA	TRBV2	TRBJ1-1	ASSGRGQNTEAF
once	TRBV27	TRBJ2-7	ASSLSILAGREQY
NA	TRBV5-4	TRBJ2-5	ASRLQGQETQY
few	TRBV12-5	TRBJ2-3	ASGPGGQADTQY
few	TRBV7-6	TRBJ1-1	ASSLEVNTEAF
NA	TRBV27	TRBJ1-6	ASTPGTSQNSPLH
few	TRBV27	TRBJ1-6	ASRDRVNSPLH
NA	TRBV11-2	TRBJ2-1	ASSWGSPEQF
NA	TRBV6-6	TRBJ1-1	ASSPGDEAF
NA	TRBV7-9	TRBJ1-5	ASSYGTVNQPQH
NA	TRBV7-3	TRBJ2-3	ASSTGGTGNADTQY
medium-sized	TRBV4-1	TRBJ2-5	ASSQEPLQETQY
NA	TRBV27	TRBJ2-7	ASSLWNRVAYEQY
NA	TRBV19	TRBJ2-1	ASTPPAPQGSFGEQF
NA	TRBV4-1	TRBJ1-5	ASSPQFSNQPQH
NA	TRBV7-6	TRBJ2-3	ASSSRRVAGPADTQY
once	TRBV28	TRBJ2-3	ASSFSDRSTDTQY
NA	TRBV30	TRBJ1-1	AWSPGMNTEAF
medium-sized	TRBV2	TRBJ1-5	ASRRSGTWQPQH
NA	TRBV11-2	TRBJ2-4	ASTLTRPGPPRAKNIQY
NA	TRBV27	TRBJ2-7	ASSLAWGWYEQY
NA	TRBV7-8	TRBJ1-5	ASSLAVSGSQPQH
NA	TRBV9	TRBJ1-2	ASSTYEGGYGYT